Detailed here is one TCR beta chain. The CDR3 extends over 15 amino acids. Trimming took 4 bases from V and 6 from J; bases not matched to a gene: 9. Germline V gives CDR1 SGHTS, CDR2 YDEGEE. This entry is derived from a study of PD-1 and CTLA-4 blockade in melanoma. The method was immunoSEQ multiplex PCR; TCRdb's version includes in-frame clones alone and lacks a portion of them. The table lists 23,000 or so clones, 88% of them singletons. The chain employs TRBV5-8 and TRBJ1-2; TRBD1 agrees at 10 bases. The material sequenced was CD8+ T cells from peripheral blood, taken before anti-PD-1 treatment. This clonotype was obtained from a human donor with melanoma. The DNA for the CDR3 is TGTGCCAGCAGCCCCGGGACAGGGGAGTACCATGGCTACACCTTC. Amino acid sequence: CASSPGTGEYHGYTF.